A single sample is the source of the 25 T cell receptor beta chains below, sequenced in a study of control samples from healthy donors and cancer patients (dated by TCRdb to about 2020). The library was produced with the immunoSEQ multiplex PCR assay. Sourced from immuneACCESS, this table was stored by TCRdb with only in-frame sequences that have V and J called. A share of the clones is absent; for the studies checked, an unresolved V gene accounts for under half, and the remainder has no known explanation. The sample table records 95,000 to 130,000 clones; more than 75% of these occur just once. The biggest ten clones account for around 2.5% of the sample. The sequenced material came from blood. The receptors come from a woman in her seventies in good health.

This chain links TRBV19 with TRBJ2-3; the match to TRBD2 covers 12 bases. The CDR3 consists of 18 residues. Trimming took 2 bases from V and 5 from J; bases not matched to a gene: 11. The germline V gene has CDR1 LNHDA and CDR2 SQIVND (reference sequence). The CDR3 sequence: CASSIRASSGGAIDTQYF. The CDR3 DNA reads as TGTGCCAGTAGTATAAGAGCCTCTAGCGGGGGGGCGATAGATACGCAGTATTTT.

V usage is TRBV7-9 and J usage is TRBJ2-3; no reliable D call. V was clipped by 4 bases and J by 8 bases, with 7 bases between them. Germline V gene sequence: CDR1 SEHNR, CDR2 FQNEAQ (reference sequence). CDR3 length: 11 residues. Here the CDR3 reads CASSSGPTQYF. CDR3 sequence (DNA): TGTGCCAGCAGCTCTGGCCCTACGCAGTATTTT.

A single count supports this clone. The chain couples TRBV24-1 to TRBJ2-1; 7 bases align to TRBD1. The V gene end was trimmed by 6 bases and the J gene end by 7 bases; junction bases not matched to a gene: 5. The germline V gene has CDR1 KGHDR and CDR2 SFDVKD. This CDR3 spans 13 amino acids. The CDR3 DNA reads as TGTGCCACCAGTCGACAGGGCGGTAATGAGCAGTTCTTC. Encoded protein: CATSRQGGNEQFF.

The chain is built from TRBV5-1 and TRBJ2-1; the match to TRBD2 covers 14 bases. This CDR3 is 16 amino acids long. Germline assignment: CDR1 SGHRS and CDR2 YFSETQ. Germline trimming cut 4 bases from V and 9 bases from J; bases unmatched to any gene: 9. The CDR3 DNA reads as TGCGCCAGCAGCCCGGGGGGACTAGCGGGGGCGGGTGAGCAGTTCTTC. The encoded protein is CASSPGGLAGAGEQFF.

J is TRBJ2-2 and V is TRBV11-2; D gene unclear. CDR1 is SGHAT and CDR2 is FQNNGV in the germline V gene. V shed 5 bases and J shed 6 bases, with 13 bases lying between them. The CDR3 has 14 amino acids. In DNA form, the CDR3 reads TGTGCCAGCAGCCAAGCAGGTATCGCCGGGGAGCTGTTTTTT. Its translation: CASSQAGIAGELFF.

This chain uses TRBV7-6 with TRBJ2-7; a weak D match, TRBD1 (6 bases). In germline, CDR1 is SGHVS, CDR2 FNYEAQ. The CDR3 totals 13 residues. V lost 3 bases to trimming and J lost 5 bases, with 11 bases between them. The CDR3 nucleotides read TGTGCCAGCAGCTTGTGGCAGGGGCACGAGCAGTACTTC. Its protein is CASSLWQGHEQYF.

The chain carries TRBV20-1 and TRBJ2-7; D perhaps matches TRBD1 (6 bases). Trimming removed 3 bases at V and 1 base at J, with 10 bases between. The germline CDR1 and CDR2 sequences are DFQATT and SNEGSKA (reference sequence). The CDR3 consists of 13 residues. The CDR3 protein is CSASPGQSYEQYF. The CDR3 DNA follows: TGCAGTGCTAGTCCCGGACAGTCCTACGAGCAGTACTTC.

The V gene is TRBV7-9, the J gene TRBJ2-3; 9 bases are a match to TRBD2. Germline CDR1 reads SEHNR; CDR2 reads FQNEAQ (reference sequence). The CDR3 loop spans 15 amino acids. J was trimmed by 6 bases and V by 5 bases; bases with no gene match: 9. The DNA for the CDR3 is TGTGCCAGCAGCGTAGGAGCGGGGGGCGGGGATACGCAGTATTTT. Protein: CASSVGAGGGDTQYF.

This clone has a handful of counts. The chain combines TRBV3-1 (or the pseudogene TRBV3-2) with TRBJ1-5; no reliable D call. The V end lost 1 base, the J end lost 0 bases, and 13 bases lay between the germline ends. CDR1 is LGHDT, CDR2 YNNKEL, per germline (reference sequence). This CDR3 is 17 amino acids long. This CDR3 is CASSQGSGLYSNQPQHF. DNA of the CDR3: TGTGCCAGCAGCCAAGGTTCAGGCCTTTATAGCAATCAGCCCCAGCATTTT.

This clone showed up just a few times. The chain employs TRBV7-9 and TRBJ1-1; unclear D gene. Per germline, CDR1 SEHNR and CDR2 FQNEAQ (reference sequence). The CDR3 is made up of 14 amino acids. Between the trimmed V and J ends, which lost 0 bases and 7 bases, there was a span of 12 bases. CDR3 DNA: TGTGCCAGCAGCTTAGCGCTCGGTATATTTGAAGCTTTCTTT. This codes for CASSLALGIFEAFF.

This clone appeared once. This chain uses TRBV12-3 or TRBV12-4 with TRBJ1-1; D is unresolved. Trimming left V 6 bases short and J 7 bases short, with 15 bases between. The CDR3 has 13 amino acids. The CDR3 sequence: CASSLVLGGEAFF. CDR3 nucleotide sequence: TGTGCCAGCAGCCTCGTGCTGGGCGGTGAAGCTTTCTTT.

The J gene is TRBJ1-2, the V gene TRBV2; D uncertain. The germline V gene encodes CDR1 SNHLY and CDR2 FYNNEI. V lost 1 base and J lost 3, with 9 bases in between. The CDR3 sequence is 14 residues long. CDR3 nucleotide sequence: TGTGCCAGCAGTGAAGATTCAAGATACTATGGCTACACCTTC. Its translation is CASSEDSRYYGYTF.

This sequence joins TRBV4-1 and TRBJ2-1; D perhaps matches TRBD2 (7 bases). This CDR3 is 17 amino acids long. Germline assignment: CDR1 MGHRA and CDR2 YSYEKL. V dropped 1 base and J dropped 6 bases, with 19 bases sitting between them. Here the CDR3 reads CASSQVSLGGASNEQFF. CDR3 nucleotides: TGCGCCAGCAGCCAAGTCAGCTTGGGGGGGGCCTCCAATGAGCAGTTCTTC.

The chain recombines TRBV4-1 with TRBJ1-4; 10 bases fit TRBD1. The CDR3 consists of 16 residues. The J segment lost 7 bases and the V segment lost 6 bases, leaving 11 bases of the junction unmatched. CDR1 and CDR2 from the germline V gene are MGHRA and YSYEKL. CDR3 DNA: TGCGCCAGCAGTCAAACCGACAGGGGGCTCACTGAAAAACTGTTTTTT. This gives the protein CASSQTDRGLTEKLFF.

The CDR3 nucleotides are TGTGCCAGCACCCCCCAGCTAGCGGGGGGCAATGAGCAGTTCTTC. Translation: CASTPQLAGGNEQFF. The chain is built from TRBV7-9 and TRBJ2-1; 11 bases are shared with TRBD2. The V gene's germline CDR1 is SEHNR and CDR2 FQNEAQ (reference sequence). The CDR3 is 15 amino acids. V gave up 7 bases and J gave up 6 bases; unmatched junction bases: 8.

The chain links TRBV9 to TRBJ2-1; either TRBD1 or TRBD2 may supply D (7 bases each). V lost 4 bases to trimming and J lost 9 bases, with 17 bases between them. This CDR3 comprises 14 residues. The V gene's germline CDR1 is SGDLS and CDR2 YYNGEE. The CDR3 DNA reads as TGTGCCAGCAGCACTCAGGGGGGGGAGGCTGAGCAGTTCTTC. Translated: CASSTQGGEAEQFF.

This clone has a single count. The chain recombines TRBV15 with TRBJ2-2; 9 nucleotides agree with TRBD2. Germline V gene lookup returns CDR1 LNHNV and CDR2 YYDKDF (reference sequence). The CDR3 contains 18 residues. The V segment lost 0 bases and the J segment 4 bases; nucleotides outside the gene matches: 9. The DNA of the CDR3 is TGTGCCACCAGCAGAGATTTTGGCGGGGGGGCGGTCACCGGGGAGCTGTTTTTT. It is translated as CATSRDFGGGAVTGELFF.

The rearrangement joins TRBV5-6 to TRBJ1-1; D is uncertain. Germline loops: CDR1 SGHDT, CDR2 YYEEEE. The CDR3 spans 13 residues. V lost 1 base and J 3 bases, leaving 7 bases between the germline ends. As DNA, the CDR3 is TGTGCCAGCAGCTTGACAGAAGACACTGAAGCTTTCTTT. Its protein product is CASSLTEDTEAFF.

As concerns this clone: A far larger clone differs by one base, so this is likely a read error. CDR3 residues: CAFSDRDRGGTGELFF. The CDR3 DNA is TGTGCCTTCAGTGATCGGGACAGGGGGGGCACCGGGGAGCTGTTTTTT. This rearrangement joins TRBV10-3 to TRBJ2-2; 11 nucleotides line up with TRBD1. From germline, CDR1 is ENHRY and CDR2 SYGVKD. The CDR3 spans 16 residues.

The chain combines TRBV6-1 with TRBJ1-2, with 8 nucleotides matching TRBD1. The CDR3 length is 16 residues. CDR1 and CDR2 from the germline V gene are MNHNS and SASEGT. V dropped 4 bases and J dropped 2; count of bases not matched to a gene: 9. CDR3 coding DNA: TGTGCCAGCAGTGCCATTACAGGGGGTCTAAACTATGGCTACACCTTC. Its protein is CASSAITGGLNYGYTF.

The rearrangement joins TRBV6-5 to TRBJ2-5; D is perhaps TRBD1 or TRBD2 (5 bases each). The CDR3 covers 15 residues. V was cut by 0 bases and J by 0 bases, with 8 bases left in between. CDR1 is MNHEY and CDR2 is SVGAGI in the germline V gene. The CDR3: CASSYSGTYQETQYF. CDR3 in DNA: TGTGCCAGCAGTTACTCGGGGACGTACCAAGAGACCCAGTACTTC.

This clone showed up just a few times. The chain couples TRBV5-5 to TRBJ2-7; D call uncertain. Germline CDR1 reads SGHKS; CDR2 reads YYEKEE (reference sequence). This CDR3 has 14 residues. Trimming cost V 1 base and J 4 bases, with 12 bases left between them. The CDR3 sequence is CASSLSLQTYEQYF. CDR3 in DNA: TGTGCCAGCAGCTTGTCTTTACAGACGTACGAGCAGTACTTC.

The chain couples TRBV7-3 to TRBJ1-2; TRBD1 matches at 9 bases. CDR3 length: 13 residues. Germline V gene lookup returns CDR1 SGHTA and CDR2 FQGTGA. Losses at the gene ends were 4 bases for V and 8 bases for J; bases not matched to a gene: 5. For the CDR3, the DNA is TGTGCCAGCAGCTCCCAGACAGGGGGAGGCTACACCTTC. It yields the protein CASSSQTGGGYTF.

The chain recombines TRBV3-1 (or the pseudogene TRBV3-2) with TRBJ1-2; D uncertain. The CDR3 is 14 amino acids. V was shortened by 3 bases and J by 3 bases, with 11 bases between the two germline ends. Germline V gene lookup returns CDR1 LGHDT and CDR2 YNNKEL (reference sequence). CDR3 nucleotide sequence: TGTGCCAGCAGCCAGGTAAACAGAGACTATGGCTACACCTTC. Its translation: CASSQVNRDYGYTF.

J is TRBJ2-7 and V is TRBV5-1, with D possibly being TRBD1 (5 bases). The CDR3 consists of 13 residues. The ends were cut back, 3 bases at V and 0 bases at J, with 7 bases in the middle. Germline V gives CDR1 SGHRS, CDR2 YFSETQ. CDR3 sequence (DNA): TGCGCCAGCAGCTCCAGGGTCTCCTACGAGCAGTACTTC. Amino acid sequence: CASSSRVSYEQYF.